These 29 T cell receptor beta chains share one sample of origin, sequenced in a study of shared clonotypes between healthy human individuals. Produced via immunoSEQ multiplex PCR; TCRdb's table is partial and in-frame only. This table holds 1,500,000 or so clones, less than 99% found once. The specimen was naive CD4+ T cells sorted from blood. Documented subset: CD45RA+ positively selected. The source of these receptors is a young man in good health.

This clone was found once. The chain joins TRBV6-1 to TRBJ2-7, with D perhaps matching TRBD1 (6 bases). V lost 3 bases to trimming and J lost 9 bases, with 30 bases between them. CDR1 MNHNS and CDR2 SASEGT come from the germline V gene. The CDR3 sequence is 18 residues long. The CDR3 nucleotides read TGTGCCAGCAGTGACGACTTGGGTTGGGGACACCACCTACGTGGGCAGTACTTC. Translation: CASSDDLGWGHHLRGQYF.

The V gene is TRBV7-2, the J gene TRBJ2-1; D remains ambiguous. The V end was cut by 7 bases, the J end by 5 bases, with 12 bases between. The CDR3 runs to 13 residues. CDR1 is SGHTA, CDR2 FQGNSA, per germline. Here the CDR3 reads CASTERLDNEQFF. CDR3 DNA sequence: TGTGCCAGCACGGAGAGGTTGGACAATGAGCAGTTCTTC. The entire variable domain, with the rest obtained from reference TRBV7-2 and TRBJ2-1, is as follows: GAGVSQSPSNKVTEKGKDVELRCDPISGHTALYWYRQSLGQGLEFLIYFQGNSAPDKSGLPSDRFSAERTGGSVSTLTIQRTQQEDSAVYLCASTERLDNEQFFGPGTRLTVL.

The chain is built from TRBV7-2 and TRBJ2-2; D is possibly TRBD1 (6 bases). Germline assignment: CDR1 SGHTA and CDR2 FQGNSA. The CDR3 loop spans 14 amino acids. V shed 5 bases and J shed 4 bases, with 11 bases lying between them. This CDR3 is CASSVQGTTGELFF. The CDR3 nucleotides are TGTGCCAGCAGCGTACAGGGTACCACCGGGGAGCTGTTTTTT.

The rearrangement links TRBV19 to TRBJ1-5; TRBD1 matches 8 bases. Germline trimming cut 3 bases from V and 4 bases from J; bases unmatched to any gene: 8. Germline V gene data show CDR1 as LNHDA and CDR2 as SQIVND (reference sequence). The CDR3 length is 16 residues. The CDR3 reads CASSINSGTGNQPQHF. In nucleotides, the CDR3 is TGTGCCAGTAGTATTAACTCCGGGACAGGTAATCAGCCCCAGCATTTT. Variable domain in full (rest from reference TRBV19 and TRBJ1-5): DGGITQSPKYLFRKEGQNVTLSCEQNLNHDAMYWYRQDPGQGLRLIYYSQIVNDFQKGDIAEGYSVSREKKESFPLTVTSAQKNPTAFYLCASSINSGTGNQPQHFGDGTRLSIL.

The V call is TRBV4-1, the J call TRBJ1-4; TRBD1 is a possible D gene (5 bases). V was shortened by 0 bases and J by 7 bases, with 15 bases between the two germline ends. Germline V CDR1 and CDR2: MGHRA, YSYEKL. The CDR3 sequence is 16 residues long. In nucleotides, the CDR3 is TGCGCCAGCAGCCAAGATCGAGGGGCGCGAGGTGAAAAACTGTTTTTT. Protein sequence: CASSQDRGARGEKLFF.

V usage is TRBV18 and J usage is TRBJ2-1; 10 bases match TRBD2. Germline assignment: CDR1 KGHSH and CDR2 LQKENI. J lost 9 bases, V lost 3 bases, and 11 bases had no gene match. The CDR3 loop spans 16 amino acids. The CDR3 DNA reads TGTGCCAGCTCACCGAGAGCGGGAGGGCGGATCGGTGAGCAGTTCTTC. This sequence encodes CASSPRAGGRIGEQFF.

This clone was seen a single time. The chain has TRBV18 and TRBJ2-3; D is unresolved. Germline values: CDR1 KGHSH, CDR2 LQKENI. V was clipped by 4 bases and J by 2 bases, with 7 bases between them. There are 13 residues in the CDR3. The CDR3 coding sequence is TGTGCCAGCTCACAGTCCCCCACAGATACGCAGTATTTT. Its translation is CASSQSPTDTQYF.

The V and J genes are TRBV19 and TRBJ1-5; D might be TRBD1 (6 bases). The CDR3 runs to 16 residues. Trimming took 3 bases from V and 7 from J, leaving 19 bases between them. CDR1 and CDR2 from the germline V gene are LNHDA and SQIVND (reference sequence). The CDR3 spells CASSIVWGQGLQPQHF. CDR3 DNA sequence: TGTGCCAGTAGTATTGTATGGGGCCAGGGGTTACAGCCCCAGCATTTT.

The chain recombines TRBV10-3 with TRBJ2-7; TRBD2 is a possible D gene (5 bases). Trimming cost V 4 bases and J 5 bases, with 15 bases left between them. Germline V gene lookup returns CDR1 ENHRY and CDR2 SYGVKD. This CDR3 region has 14 residues. CDR3 residues: CAISGYPEVHEQYF. CDR3 in DNA: TGTGCCATCAGTGGGTATCCGGAGGTGCACGAGCAGTACTTC.

V is TRBV5-1 and J is TRBJ2-3; possibly TRBD1 or TRBD2 for D (5 bases each). Looked up from germline, CDR1 is SGHRS and CDR2 is YFSETQ. V shed 0 bases and J shed 0 bases, with 8 bases lying between them. This CDR3 region has 15 residues. In DNA, the CDR3 is TGCGCCAGCAGCTTGGGGGGACGGAGCACAGATACGCAGTATTTT. Translating it yields CASSLGGRSTDTQYF.

V gene TRBV4-1 combines with J gene TRBJ1-5, with a tentative D call TRBD1 (5 bases). The ends were cut back, 0 bases at V and 6 bases at J, with 18 bases in the middle. This CDR3 has 17 amino acids. Germline values: CDR1 MGHRA, CDR2 YSYEKL. The CDR3 DNA is TGCGCCAGCAGCCAAGATCTGAAGGGGTCGGGGTTTCAGCCCCAGCATTTT. Translated: CASSQDLKGSGFQPQHF.

The chain links TRBV7-9 to TRBJ1-5, with 11 nucleotides matching TRBD1. Germline lookup yields CDR1 SEHNR and CDR2 FQNEAQ (reference sequence). Trimming cost V 0 bases and J 11 bases; bases outside gene matches: 6. CDR3 size: 15 residues. The CDR3 DNA is TGTGCCAGCAGCTTAGCGGGACAGGGGGTCAGTACCCAGCATTTT. Amino acids: CASSLAGQGVSTQHF.

V usage is TRBV13 and J usage is TRBJ2-3; 11 bases are a match to TRBD2. CDR1 is PRHDT and CDR2 is FYEKMQ in the germline V gene (reference sequence). V shed 5 bases and J 4 bases; nucleotides not matched to a gene: 5. The length of the CDR3 is 15 residues. CDR3 in amino acids: CASSLRTSGSDTQYF. For the CDR3, the DNA is TGTGCCAGCAGCCTGAGGACTAGCGGGTCAGATACGCAGTATTTT.

This chain links TRBV28 with TRBJ2-7; 7 positions match TRBD2. CDR1 is MDHEN and CDR2 is SYDVKM in the germline V gene. The CDR3 totals 15 residues. V trimming: 3 bases; J trimming: 4 bases; junction bases outside the gene matches: 9. The CDR3 coding sequence is TGTGCCAGCAGTTTGGTTGGCGGGAGAAAGTACGAGCAGTACTTC. Its protein is CASSLVGGRKYEQYF. The variable domain in full, with the rest retrieved from reference TRBV28 and TRBJ2-7, is DVKVTQSSRYLVKRTGEKVFLECVQDMDHENMFWYRQDPGLGLRLIYFSYDVKMKEKGDIPEGYSVSREKKERFSLILESASTNQTSMYLCASSLVGGRKYEQYFGPGTRLTVT.

The V gene is TRBV11-3, the J gene TRBJ2-2, with D maybe TRBD1 (7 bases). CDR1 and CDR2 (germline): SGHNT, YENEEA. V gave up 6 bases and J gave up 2 bases, with 16 bases separating them. CDR3 length equals 16 residues. The CDR3 loop is CASSPGGTANTGELFF. The DNA for the CDR3 is TGTGCCAGCAGTCCAGGCGGGACAGCTAACACCGGGGAGCTGTTTTTT. The entire variable domain, with the rest obtained from reference TRBV11-3 and TRBJ2-2, is as follows: EAGVVQSPRYKIIEKKQPVAFWCNPISGHNTLYWYLQNLGQGPELLIRYENEEAVDDSQLPKDRFSAERLKGVDSTLKIQPAELGDSAVYLCASSPGGTANTGELFFGEGSRLTVL.

Regarding this clone: Other DNA sequences in the same sample also yield this CDR3. The rearrangement uses TRBV28 and TRBJ2-1; D is undetermined. Germline loops: CDR1 MDHEN, CDR2 SYDVKM. Trimming removed 6 bases at V and 9 bases at J, with 9 bases between. This CDR3 is 11 amino acids long. The CDR3 reads CASSPLGEQFF. CDR3 bases: TGTGCCAGCAGCCCCCTCGGTGAGCAGTTCTTC.

This chain uses TRBV15 with TRBJ1-1; the D is unclear. The V end lost 5 bases, the J end lost 9 bases, and 22 bases lay between the germline ends. The germline gives CDR1 LNHNV, CDR2 YYDKDF (reference sequence). CDR3 length: 15 residues. CDR3 sequence: CATSPRLLDSGKAFF. The CDR3 nucleotides read TGTGCCACCAGCCCCCGTCTCCTCGATTCCGGGAAAGCTTTCTTT.

V usage is TRBV27 and J usage is TRBJ2-3; D unclear. This CDR3 comprises 13 residues. The ends were cut back, 2 bases at V and 1 base at J, with 4 bases in the middle. Germline CDR1 reads MNHEY; CDR2 reads SMNVEV (reference sequence). CDR3 DNA sequence: TGTGCCAGCAGTTTAGTGGGCACAGATACGCAGTATTTT. Its translation: CASSLVGTDTQYF.

The rearrangement links TRBV2 to TRBJ2-5; 7 bases align to TRBD2. CDR3 length equals 13 residues. Trimming took 3 bases from V and 4 from J; bases not matched to a gene: 2. Germline CDR1 reads SNHLY; CDR2 reads FYNNEI. CDR3 in amino acids: CASSDGRGETQYF. As DNA, the CDR3 is TGTGCCAGCAGTGATGGGAGGGGAGAGACCCAGTACTTC.

The CDR3 here is CASSQVPTGNHGYTF. The CDR3 DNA is TGCGCCAGCAGCCAAGTACCTACTGGAAATCATGGCTACACCTTC. The rearrangement links TRBV4-1 to TRBJ1-2; no clear D. The CDR3 covers 15 residues. V lost 1 base and J 6 bases, leaving 15 bases between the germline ends. The V gene's germline CDR1 is MGHRA and CDR2 YSYEKL.

V is TRBV7-9 and J is TRBJ2-5; perhaps TRBD2 as D (5 bases). The CDR3 is 14 residues long. V gave up 2 bases and J gave up 3 bases, with 10 bases separating them. CDR1 is SEHNR, CDR2 FQNEAQ, per germline (reference sequence). CDR3 sequence: CASSLNGGKETQYF. The CDR3 DNA follows: TGTGCCAGCAGCTTAAATGGAGGTAAAGAGACCCAGTACTTC. Variable domain in full (rest from reference TRBV7-9 and TRBJ2-5): DTGVSQNPRHKITKRGQNVTFRCDPISEHNRLYWYRQTLGQGPEFLTYFQNEAQLEKSRLLSDRFSAERPKGSFSTLEIQRTEQGDSAMYLCASSLNGGKETQYFGPGTRLLVL.

The chain links TRBV18 to TRBJ2-1; maybe TRBD2 (5 bases). This CDR3 spans 18 amino acids. Germline loops: CDR1 KGHSH, CDR2 LQKENI. Trimming took 6 bases from V and 3 from J, leaving 24 bases between them. CDR3 DNA: TGTGCCAGCTCTCAACCCGACCGGCTAACTAGTCACTACAATGAGCAGTTCTTC. Protein: CASSQPDRLTSHYNEQFF. The complete variable domain, with remaining parts taken from reference TRBV18 and TRBJ2-1, reads NAGVMQNPRHLVRRRGQEARLRCSPMKGHSHVYWYRQLPEEGLKFMVYLQKENIIDESGMPKERFSAEFPKEGPSILRIQQVVRGDSAAYFCASSQPDRLTSHYNEQFFGPGTRLTVL.

In this sample, this clone turned up once. This chain links TRBV28 with TRBJ2-7; 15 nucleotides agree with TRBD2. CDR1 is MDHEN, CDR2 SYDVKM, per germline. V lost 8 bases, J lost 5 bases, and 16 bases stayed unmatched. CDR3 length equals 18 residues. As DNA, the CDR3 is TGTGCCAGCGCTAACACTCCCGGGACTAGCGGGAGGTTCAACGAGCAGTACTTC. Amino acids: CASANTPGTSGRFNEQYF. Full variable domain (outside the CDR3, taken from reference TRBV28 and TRBJ2-7): DVKVTQSSRYLVKRTGEKVFLECVQDMDHENMFWYRQDPGLGLRLIYFSYDVKMKEKGDIPEGYSVSREKKERFSLILESASTNQTSMYLCASANTPGTSGRFNEQYFGPGTRLTVT.

The genes are TRBV15 and TRBJ2-6; tentatively, D is TRBD1 or TRBD2 (5 bases each). In germline, CDR1 is LNHNV, CDR2 YYDKDF (reference sequence). Trimming shortened V by 3 bases and J by 2 bases, and 14 bases separated the two germline ends. This CDR3 region has 17 residues. The CDR3 sequence is CATSRAPSGPGANVLTF. For the CDR3, the DNA is TGTGCCACCAGCAGGGCCCCGTCGGGGCCTGGGGCCAACGTCCTGACTTTC.

V is TRBV5-4 and J is TRBJ2-3; 8 positions agree with TRBD2. Germline CDR1 and CDR2: SGHNT and YYREEE (reference sequence). The CDR3 sequence is 16 residues long. The V gene end was trimmed by 1 base and the J gene end by 1 base; junction bases not matched to a gene: 5. In DNA, the CDR3 is TGTGCCAGCAGCTTGCTTCCGGGACTAGGCACAGATACGCAGTATTTT. It yields the protein CASSLLPGLGTDTQYF.

The rearrangement joins TRBV5-4 to TRBJ1-2, with D maybe TRBD1 (5 bases). Trimming shortened V by 5 bases and J by 8 bases, and 19 bases separated the two germline ends. This CDR3 spans 14 amino acids. Germline-derived CDR1 and CDR2 are SGHNT and YYREEE (reference sequence). CDR3 sequence (DNA): TGTGCCAGCAGAAAACTGCCCCTGGGGCAGGGCTACACCTTC. It encodes CASRKLPLGQGYTF.

The chain has TRBV18 and TRBJ2-2, with TRBD2 identical over 10 bases. The trim removed 2 bases at V and 3 bases at J, leaving 6 bases unmatched. The CDR3 contains 17 residues. The germline V gene encodes CDR1 KGHSH and CDR2 LQKENI. CDR3 coding DNA: TGTGCCAGCTCACCAGAGCTAGCGGGAGTATACACCGGGGAGCTGTTTTTT. Amino acid sequence: CASSPELAGVYTGELFF.

V is TRBV19 and J is TRBJ2-1; 7 bases agree with TRBD2. The V gene's germline CDR1 is LNHDA and CDR2 SQIVND (reference sequence). V trimming: 8 bases; J trimming: 8 bases; junction bases outside the gene matches: 12. This CDR3 region has 14 residues. The CDR3: CASGRAGAFDEQFF. DNA for the CDR3: TGTGCCAGTGGTAGGGCGGGAGCGTTCGATGAGCAGTTCTTC.

In this sample, this clone turned up once. V usage is TRBV5-1 and J usage is TRBJ1-4; D is unresolved. CDR3 length: 15 amino acids. Per the germline V gene, CDR1 is SGHRS and CDR2 is YFSETQ. V was clipped by 1 base and J by 5 bases, with 12 bases between them. The CDR3 DNA follows: TGCGCCAGCAGCTTGTTGGGCACATCCAATGAAAAACTGTTTTTT. Translated: CASSLLGTSNEKLFF.